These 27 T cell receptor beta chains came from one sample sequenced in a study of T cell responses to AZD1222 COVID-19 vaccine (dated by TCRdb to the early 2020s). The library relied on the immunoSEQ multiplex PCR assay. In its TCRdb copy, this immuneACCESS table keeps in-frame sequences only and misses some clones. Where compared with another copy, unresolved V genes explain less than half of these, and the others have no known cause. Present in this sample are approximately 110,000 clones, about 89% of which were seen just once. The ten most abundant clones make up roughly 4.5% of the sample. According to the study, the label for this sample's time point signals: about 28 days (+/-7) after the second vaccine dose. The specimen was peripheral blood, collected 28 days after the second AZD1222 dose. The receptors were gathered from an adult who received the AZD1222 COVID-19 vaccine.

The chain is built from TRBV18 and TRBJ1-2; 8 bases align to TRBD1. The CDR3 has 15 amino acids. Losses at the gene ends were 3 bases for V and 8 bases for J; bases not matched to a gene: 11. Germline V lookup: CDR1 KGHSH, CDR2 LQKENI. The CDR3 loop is CASSPGTGAFEGYTF. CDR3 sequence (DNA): TGTGCCAGCTCACCCGGGACAGGCGCGTTCGAAGGCTACACCTTC.

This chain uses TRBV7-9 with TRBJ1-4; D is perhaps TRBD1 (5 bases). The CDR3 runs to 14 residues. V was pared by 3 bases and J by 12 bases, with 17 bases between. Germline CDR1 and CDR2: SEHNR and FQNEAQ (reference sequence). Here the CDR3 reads CASSFGRDGGELFF. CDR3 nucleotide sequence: TGTGCCAGCAGCTTCGGGAGGGACGGAGGGGAACTGTTTTTT.

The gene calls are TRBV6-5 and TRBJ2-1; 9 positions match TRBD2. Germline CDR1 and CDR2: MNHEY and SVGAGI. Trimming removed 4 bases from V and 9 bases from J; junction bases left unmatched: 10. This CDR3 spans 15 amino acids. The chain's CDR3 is CASSSEGLAGIEQFF. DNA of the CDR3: TGTGCCAGCAGTTCTGAGGGGCTAGCGGGAATTGAGCAGTTCTTC.

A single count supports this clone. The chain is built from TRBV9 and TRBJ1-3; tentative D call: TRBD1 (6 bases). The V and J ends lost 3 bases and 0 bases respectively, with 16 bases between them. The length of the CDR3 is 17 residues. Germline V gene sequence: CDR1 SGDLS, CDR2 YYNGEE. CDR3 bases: TGTGCCAGCAGCGCGGAGGGGGACGGCGACTCTGGAAACACCATATATTTT. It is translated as CASSAEGDGDSGNTIYF.

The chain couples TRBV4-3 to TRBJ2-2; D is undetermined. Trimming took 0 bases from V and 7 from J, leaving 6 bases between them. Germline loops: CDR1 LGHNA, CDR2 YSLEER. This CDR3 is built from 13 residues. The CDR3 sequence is CASSQEGYGELFF. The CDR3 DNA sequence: TGCGCCAGCAGCCAAGAAGGCTACGGGGAGCTGTTTTTT.

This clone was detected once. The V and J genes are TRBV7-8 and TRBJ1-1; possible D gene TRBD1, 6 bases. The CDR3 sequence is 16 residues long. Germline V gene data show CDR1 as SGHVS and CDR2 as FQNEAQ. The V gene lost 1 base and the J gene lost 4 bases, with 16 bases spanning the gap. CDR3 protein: CASSLVGGARGTEAFF. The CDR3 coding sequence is TGTGCCAGCAGCTTAGTGGGGGGGGCGAGGGGCACTGAAGCTTTCTTT.

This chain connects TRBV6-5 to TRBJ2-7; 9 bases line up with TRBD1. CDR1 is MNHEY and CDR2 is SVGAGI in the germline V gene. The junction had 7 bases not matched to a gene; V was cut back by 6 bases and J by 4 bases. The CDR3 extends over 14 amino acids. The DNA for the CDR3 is TGTGCCAGCAGCCCCAGACAGGGGGGATACGAGCAGTACTTC. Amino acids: CASSPRQGGYEQYF.

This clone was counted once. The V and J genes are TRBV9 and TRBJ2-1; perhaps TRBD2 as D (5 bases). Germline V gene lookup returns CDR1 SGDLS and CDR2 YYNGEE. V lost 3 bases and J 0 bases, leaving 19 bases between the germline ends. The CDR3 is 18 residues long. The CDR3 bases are TGTGCCAGCAGCGGGCTCCTGGGAACTAGGCCCTCCTACAATGAGCAGTTCTTC. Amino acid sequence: CASSGLLGTRPSYNEQFF.

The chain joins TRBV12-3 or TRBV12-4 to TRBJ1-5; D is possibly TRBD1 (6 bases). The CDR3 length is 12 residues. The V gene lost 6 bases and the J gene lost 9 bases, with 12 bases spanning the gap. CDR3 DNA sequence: TGTGCCAGCAGACCAGGGGATCGGCCCCAGCATTTT. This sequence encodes CASRPGDRPQHF.

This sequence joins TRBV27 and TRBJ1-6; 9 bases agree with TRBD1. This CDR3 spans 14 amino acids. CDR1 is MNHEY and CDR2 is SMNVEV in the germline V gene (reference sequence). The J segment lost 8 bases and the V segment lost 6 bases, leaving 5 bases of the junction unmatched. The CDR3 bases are TGTGCCAGCAGCCCCGGGACAGGGTATTCACCCCTCCACTTT. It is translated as CASSPGTGYSPLHF.

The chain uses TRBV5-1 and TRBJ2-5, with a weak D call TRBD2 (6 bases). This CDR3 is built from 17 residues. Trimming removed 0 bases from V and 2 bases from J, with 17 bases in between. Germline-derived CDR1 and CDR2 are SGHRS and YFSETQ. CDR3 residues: CASSLVGSSRGQETQYF. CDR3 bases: TGCGCCAGCAGCTTGGTGGGTAGCAGCCGGGGGCAAGAGACCCAGTACTTC.

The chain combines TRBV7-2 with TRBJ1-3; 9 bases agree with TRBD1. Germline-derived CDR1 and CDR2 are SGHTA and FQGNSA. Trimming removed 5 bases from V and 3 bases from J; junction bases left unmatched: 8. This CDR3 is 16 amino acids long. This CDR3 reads CASSPKQGARGNTIYF. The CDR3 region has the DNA TGTGCCAGCAGCCCGAAACAGGGGGCGCGTGGAAACACCATATATTTT.

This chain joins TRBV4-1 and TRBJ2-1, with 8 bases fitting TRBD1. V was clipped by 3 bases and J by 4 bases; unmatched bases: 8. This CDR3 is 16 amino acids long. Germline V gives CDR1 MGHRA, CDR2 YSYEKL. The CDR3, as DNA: TGCGCCAGCAGCCAGCGGAGAGGGACAGGATACAATGAGCAGTTCTTC. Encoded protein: CASSQRRGTGYNEQFF.

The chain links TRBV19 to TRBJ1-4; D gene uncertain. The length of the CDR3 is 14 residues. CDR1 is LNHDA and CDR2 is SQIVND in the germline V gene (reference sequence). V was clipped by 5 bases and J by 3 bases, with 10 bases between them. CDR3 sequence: CASSEGFANEKLFF. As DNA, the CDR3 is TGTGCCAGTAGTGAAGGGTTTGCTAATGAAAAACTGTTTTTT.

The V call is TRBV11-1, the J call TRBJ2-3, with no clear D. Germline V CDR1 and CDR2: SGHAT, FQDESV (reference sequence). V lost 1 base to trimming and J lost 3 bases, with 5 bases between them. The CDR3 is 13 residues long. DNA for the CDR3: TGTGCCAGCAGCTTAGACAGAACAGATACGCAGTATTTT. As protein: CASSLDRTDTQYF. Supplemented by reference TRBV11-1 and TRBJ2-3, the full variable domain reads EAEVAQSPRYKITEKSQAVAFWCDPISGHATLYWYRQILGQGPELLVQFQDESVVDDSQLPKDRFSAERLKGVDSTLKIQPAELGDSAMYLCASSLDRTDTQYFGPGTRLTVL.

CDR3 sequence: CASMEVGNYEQYF. The CDR3 DNA follows: TGTGCCAGCATGGAAGTGGGGAACTACGAGCAGTACTTC. V and J are TRBV27 and TRBJ2-7; D ambiguous. CDR3 length: 13 residues. V shed 7 bases and J shed 3 bases, with 13 bases lying between them. CDR1 is MNHEY and CDR2 is SMNVEV in the germline V gene (reference sequence).

The CDR3 DNA reads TGTGCCAGCAGTCCCCGACAGGGAAAAGGAGAGACCCAGTACTTC. Amino acid sequence: CASSPRQGKGETQYF. The chain is built from TRBV27 and TRBJ2-5; 7 nucleotides align to TRBD1. CDR3 size: 15 residues. V was pared by 5 bases and J by 4 bases, with 10 bases of the junction left unmatched. CDR1 is MNHEY, CDR2 SMNVEV, per germline (reference sequence).

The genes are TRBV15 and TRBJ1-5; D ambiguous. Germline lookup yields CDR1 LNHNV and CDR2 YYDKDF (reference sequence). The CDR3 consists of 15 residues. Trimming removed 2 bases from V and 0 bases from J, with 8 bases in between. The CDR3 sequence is CATSRPTGSNQPQHF. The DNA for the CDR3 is TGTGCCACCAGCAGACCGACGGGTAGCAATCAGCCCCAGCATTTT.

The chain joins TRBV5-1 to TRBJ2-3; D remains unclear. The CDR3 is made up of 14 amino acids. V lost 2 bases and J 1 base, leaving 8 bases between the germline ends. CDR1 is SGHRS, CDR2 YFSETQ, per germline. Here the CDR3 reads CASSFPTGTDTQYF. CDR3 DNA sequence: TGCGCCAGCAGCTTCCCCACAGGCACAGATACGCAGTATTTT.

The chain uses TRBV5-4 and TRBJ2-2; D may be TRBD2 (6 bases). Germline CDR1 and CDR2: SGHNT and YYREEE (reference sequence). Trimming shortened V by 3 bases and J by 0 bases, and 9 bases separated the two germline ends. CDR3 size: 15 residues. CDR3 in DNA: TGTGCCAGCAGCTCCGGGGACTCGAACACCGGGGAGCTGTTTTTT. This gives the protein CASSSGDSNTGELFF.

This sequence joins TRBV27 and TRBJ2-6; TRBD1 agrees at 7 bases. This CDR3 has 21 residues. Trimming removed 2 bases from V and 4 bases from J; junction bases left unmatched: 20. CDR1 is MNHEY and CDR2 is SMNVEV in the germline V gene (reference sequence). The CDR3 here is CASSLETPGARAQGGANVLTF. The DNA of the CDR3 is TGTGCCAGCAGTTTAGAAACTCCAGGGGCGCGAGCACAGGGGGGGGCCAACGTCCTGACTTTC.

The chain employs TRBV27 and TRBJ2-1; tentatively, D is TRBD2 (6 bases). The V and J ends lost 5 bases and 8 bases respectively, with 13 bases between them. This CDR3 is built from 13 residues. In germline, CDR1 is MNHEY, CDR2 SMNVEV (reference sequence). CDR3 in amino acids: CASSPRLVHEQFF. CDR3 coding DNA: TGTGCCAGCAGTCCCCGACTAGTCCATGAGCAGTTCTTC.

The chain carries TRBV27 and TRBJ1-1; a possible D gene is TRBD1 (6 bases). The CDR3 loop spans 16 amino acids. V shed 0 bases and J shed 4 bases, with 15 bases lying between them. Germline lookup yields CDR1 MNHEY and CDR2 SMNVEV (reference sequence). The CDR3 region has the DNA TGTGCCAGCAGTTTATCGGTAGTCGGAGGGGGCACTGAAGCTTTCTTT. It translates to CASSLSVVGGGTEAFF.

The CDR3 loop is CATSHTGNTEAFF. CDR3 sequence (DNA): TGTGCCACCAGTCATACAGGGAACACTGAAGCTTTCTTT. The chain carries TRBV24-1 and TRBJ1-1; D is perhaps TRBD1 (5 bases). Germline V CDR1 and CDR2: KGHDR, SFDVKD. There are 13 residues in the CDR3. The V and J ends lost 6 bases and 1 base respectively, with 8 bases between them.

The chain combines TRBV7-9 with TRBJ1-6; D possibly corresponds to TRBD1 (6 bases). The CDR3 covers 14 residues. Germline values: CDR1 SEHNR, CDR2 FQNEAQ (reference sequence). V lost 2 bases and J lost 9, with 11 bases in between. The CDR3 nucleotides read TGTGCCAGCAGCTTACCCGGACAGACTTCACCCCTCCACTTT. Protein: CASSLPGQTSPLHF.

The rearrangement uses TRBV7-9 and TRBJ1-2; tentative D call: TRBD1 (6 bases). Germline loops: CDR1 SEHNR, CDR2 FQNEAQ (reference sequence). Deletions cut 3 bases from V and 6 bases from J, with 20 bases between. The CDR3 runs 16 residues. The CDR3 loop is CASSFAPRGLRNGYTF. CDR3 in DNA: TGTGCCAGCAGCTTCGCGCCCAGGGGCTTGAGGAATGGCTACACCTTC.

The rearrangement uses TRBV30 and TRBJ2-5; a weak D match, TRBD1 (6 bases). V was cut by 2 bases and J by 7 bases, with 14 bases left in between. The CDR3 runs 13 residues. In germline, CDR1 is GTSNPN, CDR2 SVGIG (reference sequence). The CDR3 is CAWSWGLGVTQYF. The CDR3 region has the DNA TGTGCCTGGAGTTGGGGGCTGGGGGTGACCCAGTACTTC.